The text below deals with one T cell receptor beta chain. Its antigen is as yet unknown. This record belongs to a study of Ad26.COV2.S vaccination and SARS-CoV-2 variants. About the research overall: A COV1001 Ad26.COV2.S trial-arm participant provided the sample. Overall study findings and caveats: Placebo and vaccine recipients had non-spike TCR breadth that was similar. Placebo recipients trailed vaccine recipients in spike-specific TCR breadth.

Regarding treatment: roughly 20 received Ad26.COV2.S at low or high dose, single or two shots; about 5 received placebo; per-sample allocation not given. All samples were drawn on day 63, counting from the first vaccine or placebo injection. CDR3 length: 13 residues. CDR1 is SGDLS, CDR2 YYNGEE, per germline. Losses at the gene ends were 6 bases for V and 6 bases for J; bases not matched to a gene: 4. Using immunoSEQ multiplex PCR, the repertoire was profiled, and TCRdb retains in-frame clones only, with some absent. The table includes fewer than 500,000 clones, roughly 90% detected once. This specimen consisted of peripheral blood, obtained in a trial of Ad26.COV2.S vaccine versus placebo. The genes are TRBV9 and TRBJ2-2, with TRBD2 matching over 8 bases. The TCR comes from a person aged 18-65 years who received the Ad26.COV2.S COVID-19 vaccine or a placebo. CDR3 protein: CASNGGRSGELFF. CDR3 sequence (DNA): TGTGCCAGCAACGGCGGGAGGTCCGGGGAGCTGTTTTTT.